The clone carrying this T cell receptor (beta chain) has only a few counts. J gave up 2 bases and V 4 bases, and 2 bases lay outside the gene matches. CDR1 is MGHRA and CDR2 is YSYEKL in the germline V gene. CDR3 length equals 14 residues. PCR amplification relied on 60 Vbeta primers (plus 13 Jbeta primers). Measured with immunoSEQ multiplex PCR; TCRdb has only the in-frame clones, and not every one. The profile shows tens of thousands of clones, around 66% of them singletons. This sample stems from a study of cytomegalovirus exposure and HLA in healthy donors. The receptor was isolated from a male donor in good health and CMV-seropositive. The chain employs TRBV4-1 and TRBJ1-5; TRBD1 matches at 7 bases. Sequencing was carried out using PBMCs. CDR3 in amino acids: CASSRGQGNQPQHF. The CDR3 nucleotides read TGCGCCAGCAGCCGCGGACAGGGCAATCAGCCCCAGCATTTT.